Each of the 14 T cell receptor beta chains below was sequenced from the same sample in a study of T cell responses to AZD1222 COVID-19 vaccine. Sequencing used immunoSEQ multiplex PCR; TCRdb keeps in-frame clones, though not all of them. This sample has some 87,000 clones; more than 80% occur once, and the top ten carry 31%. Source: peripheral blood, taken on day 0 of AZD1222 vaccination. Every receptor here comes from an adult in good health.

The chain is built from TRBV28 and TRBJ2-7, with 10 nucleotides matching TRBD2. V trimming: 3 bases; J trimming: 6 bases; junction bases outside the gene matches: 11. CDR1 is MDHEN, CDR2 SYDVKM, per germline. The CDR3 totals 16 residues. CDR3 protein: CASSFRSAGGRVEQYF. CDR3 coding DNA: TGTGCCAGCAGTTTCCGGTCAGCGGGAGGGCGGGTCGAGCAGTACTTC.

V gene TRBV7-9 combines with J gene TRBJ2-3, with a weak D call TRBD2 (5 bases). Germline V gene data show CDR1 as SEHNR and CDR2 as FQNEAQ (reference sequence). Trimming cost V 2 bases and J 6 bases, with 9 bases left between them. The CDR3 spans 13 residues. The CDR3 nucleotides read TGTGCCAGCAGCTTATTGGGCGGGGATACGCAGTATTTT. Translated, it gives CASSLLGGDTQYF.

This clone was counted once. The gene calls are TRBV29-1 and TRBJ2-7; D is possibly TRBD1 (6 bases). Trimming took off 4 bases at V and 0 bases at J, with 13 bases between the two ends. The CDR3 runs 14 residues. Germline CDR1 and CDR2: SQVTM and ANQGSEA. CDR3: CSVAGRDNSYEQYF. The CDR3 DNA follows: TGCAGCGTTGCAGGAAGGGACAACTCCTACGAGCAGTACTTC.

The rearrangement links TRBV5-1 to TRBJ2-7, with TRBD2 identical over 9 bases. After removal of 2 bases from V and 3 bases from J, the junction contained 6 bases not matched to a gene. Germline CDR1 and CDR2: SGHRS and YFSETQ. The CDR3 sequence is 15 residues long. CDR3 amino acids: CASSFGREGLYEQYF. Here the CDR3 DNA reads TGCGCCAGCAGCTTTGGGCGGGAGGGCCTCTACGAGCAGTACTTC.

The chain is built from TRBV7-9 and TRBJ2-2; D call uncertain. The V end lost 1 base, the J end lost 6 bases, and 6 bases lay between the germline ends. Per the germline V gene, CDR1 is SEHNR and CDR2 is FQNEAQ (reference sequence). The CDR3 loop spans 13 amino acids. CDR3 nucleotides: TGTGCCAGCAGCTTAGGCGGCGCCGGGGAGCTGTTTTTT. Its translation is CASSLGGAGELFF.

As DNA, the CDR3 is TGTGCCAGCAGTGGTGTGGGAGTACCAGATACGCAGTATTTT. It yields the protein CASSGVGVPDTQYF. The J gene is TRBJ2-3, the V gene TRBV2; D possibly corresponds to TRBD2 (5 bases). This CDR3 comprises 14 residues. With 4 bases removed from V and 4 bases from J, the gap between germline ends came to 12 bases. Germline V gene data show CDR1 as SNHLY and CDR2 as FYNNEI.

The gene calls are TRBV19 and TRBJ1-1; D is uncertain. Germline V gene data show CDR1 as LNHDA and CDR2 as SQIVND (reference sequence). Trimming took off 4 bases at V and 1 base at J, with 10 bases between the two ends. The CDR3 has 14 residues. The CDR3 nucleotides are TGTGCCAGTAGTACTCTTTACGAGAACACTGAAGCTTTCTTT. It codes for CASSTLYENTEAFF.

The V call is TRBV7-2, the J call TRBJ2-3; 8 positions match TRBD2. Germline V gene lookup returns CDR1 SGHTA and CDR2 FQGNSA. This CDR3 is 17 amino acids long. The J segment lost 1 base and the V segment lost 0 bases, leaving 6 bases of the junction unmatched. The CDR3 sequence is CASSLAPETSGTDTQYF. As DNA, the CDR3 is TGTGCCAGCAGCTTAGCGCCAGAGACTAGCGGCACAGATACGCAGTATTTT.

The J gene is TRBJ2-7, the V gene TRBV28; 9 nucleotides agree with TRBD1. Germline values: CDR1 MDHEN, CDR2 SYDVKM. V trimming: 8 bases; J trimming: 3 bases; junction bases outside the gene matches: 11. The CDR3 runs to 15 residues. CDR3 protein: CASCRPGQGNYEQYF. The CDR3 DNA follows: TGTGCCAGCTGCCGCCCGGGACAGGGCAACTACGAGCAGTACTTC.

This clone was observed once. In DNA form, the CDR3 reads TGTGCCAGCAGTTTAAGGGACGCTGGCTACACCTTC. Protein: CASSLRDAGYTF. This rearrangement joins TRBV28 to TRBJ1-2; TRBD1 might be the D (5 bases). Germline values: CDR1 MDHEN, CDR2 SYDVKM. The CDR3 covers 12 residues. Trimming cost V 2 bases and J 7 bases, with 8 bases left between them.

This rearrangement joins TRBV6-2 or TRBV6-3 to TRBJ1-1; D not resolved. The CDR3 extends over 13 amino acids. V lost 2 bases and J 5 bases, leaving 9 bases between the germline ends. Germline values: CDR1 MNHEY, CDR2 SVGEGT. CDR3 nucleotide sequence: TGTGCCAGCAGTTACCCTCCAAGAACTGAAGCTTTCTTT. Amino acids: CASSYPPRTEAFF.

The CDR3 sequence is CASSPRDGEKLFF. The CDR3, as DNA: TGTGCCAGTAGTCCCCGGGACGGTGAAAAACTGTTTTTT. This chain uses TRBV19 with TRBJ1-4, with D tentatively TRBD1 (5 bases). The CDR3 is made up of 13 amino acids. V lost 5 bases and J 7 bases, leaving 11 bases between the germline ends. CDR1 is LNHDA, CDR2 SQIVND, per germline (reference sequence).

This chain joins TRBV7-2 and TRBJ1-3, with 9 bases lining up with TRBD1. With V trimmed by 6 bases and J by 0 bases, 3 bases remained unmatched. This CDR3 is built from 15 residues. CDR1 is SGHTA and CDR2 is FQGNSA in the germline V gene. In DNA, the CDR3 is TGTGCCAGCAGAGACAGGGGGAACTCTGGAAACACCATATATTTT. This gives the protein CASRDRGNSGNTIYF.

A single count supports this clone. The rearrangement links TRBV25-1 to TRBJ2-5, with D tentatively TRBD2 (5 bases). The V gene's germline CDR1 is MGHDK and CDR2 SYGVNS. V was cut by 1 base and J by 2 bases, with 8 bases left in between. The CDR3 contains 14 residues. CDR3 DNA sequence: TGTGCCAGCAGTGAATTAACGGGACAAGAGACCCAGTACTTC. Translating gives CASSELTGQETQYF.